This T cell receptor beta chain was retrieved from a study of graft-versus-host responses after intestinal transplantation. Study at large: Those transplanted obtained multivisceral, liver-intestinal, or isolated intestinal grafts.

For this clone: The antigen remains undetermined.

Here immunoSEQ multiplex PCR was the method, and the copy in TCRdb shows in-frame clones only, minus some. The sample carries around 90,000 clones, roughly 93% recorded once. Per germline, CDR1 MDHEN and CDR2 SYDVKM. Between the trimmed V and J ends, which lost 5 bases and 4 bases, there was a span of 15 bases. The CDR3 is made up of 15 amino acids. The material was unstimulated CD8+ T cells sorted from spleen or lymph node cells, obtained before intestinal transplant. The chain joins TRBV28 to TRBJ2-1, with D possibly TRBD2 on 5 matching bases. The TCR comes from a human donor who received an intestinal transplant. CDR3 region: CASSPMLGVYNEQFF. The CDR3 DNA sequence: TGTGCCAGCAGTCCCATGTTGGGAGTGTACAATGAGCAGTTCTTC.